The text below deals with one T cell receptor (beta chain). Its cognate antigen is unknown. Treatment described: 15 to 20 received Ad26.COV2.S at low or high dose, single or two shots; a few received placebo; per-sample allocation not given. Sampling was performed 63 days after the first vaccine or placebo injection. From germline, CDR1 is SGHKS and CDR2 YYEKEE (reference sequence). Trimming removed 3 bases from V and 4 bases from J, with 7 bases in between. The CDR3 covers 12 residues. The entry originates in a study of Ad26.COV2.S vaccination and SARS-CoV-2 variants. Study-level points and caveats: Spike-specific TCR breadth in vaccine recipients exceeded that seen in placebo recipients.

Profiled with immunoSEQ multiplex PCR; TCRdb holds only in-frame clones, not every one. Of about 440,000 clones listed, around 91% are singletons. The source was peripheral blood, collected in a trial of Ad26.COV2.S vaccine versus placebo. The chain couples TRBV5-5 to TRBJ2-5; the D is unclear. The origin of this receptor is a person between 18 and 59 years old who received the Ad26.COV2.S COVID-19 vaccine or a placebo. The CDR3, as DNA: TGTGCCAGCAGCTCCCAGCTAGAGACCCAGTACTTC. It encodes CASSSQLETQYF.